Presented here are 27 T cell receptor beta chains from one specimen sequenced in a study of post-analysis software for immune sequencing data. The TCR beta cDNA libraries carried unique molecular identifiers. TCRdb reprocessed the PCR reads with MiXCR, giving one entry per CDR3 protein. Counted here are about 680,000 distinct CDR3 sequences, 59% occurring once; the ten biggest clones make up approximately 10%. General study findings and limits: Four or five TRBV segments were more frequent in patients than controls; TRBV5-6, TRBV5-1 and TRBV20-1 belonged to this group.

The antigens these receptors bind are not known. Input material: blood. The receptors were sampled from a girl aged 2-9 years with multiple sclerosis.

A remark on this clonotype: Mismatch with germline at one junction end may stem from a read error. This CDR3 reads CASSHSPPFSRDEQFF. The CDR3 bases are TGTGCTAGCAGCCATTCCCCCCCGTTTTCCAGGGATGAGCAGTTCTTC. The chain carries TRBV7-7 and TRBJ2-1; D perhaps matches TRBD1 (5 bases). Germline values: CDR1 SSHAT, CDR2 FNYEAQ (reference sequence). This CDR3 region has 16 residues.

This chain links TRBV20-1 with TRBJ2-2, with D perhaps assigned TRBD1 or TRBD2 (5 bases each). V gave up 2 bases and J gave up 5 bases, with 12 bases separating them. This CDR3 spans 14 amino acids. Germline V lookup: CDR1 DFQATT, CDR2 SNEGSKA (reference sequence). Here the CDR3 reads CSARPRGATGELFF. The DNA for the CDR3 is TGCAGTGCTAGACCGAGAGGGGCGACCGGGGAGCTGTTTTTT.

On this clonotype itself: Its ends do not fully match the called genes, so a read error is possible. This chain uses TRBV7-2 with TRBJ2-3; 7 bases align to TRBD2. The CDR3 is 16 residues long. Germline V CDR1 and CDR2: SGHTA, FQGNSA. CDR3 sequence: CAGSLRAGDSTDTQYF. The CDR3 DNA follows: TGTGCCGGCAGCCTAAGGGCGGGGGACAGCACAGATACGCAGTATTTT.

The chain uses TRBV5-1 and TRBJ1-4; 9 nucleotides align to TRBD1. The trim removed 0 bases at V and 7 bases at J, leaving 10 bases unmatched. Germline V gives CDR1 SGHRS, CDR2 YFSETQ. CDR3 size: 17 residues. The CDR3 loop reads CASSLVTGTGMVEKLFF. CDR3 coding DNA: TGCGCCAGCAGCTTGGTAACCGGGACAGGGATGGTTGAAAAACTGTTTTTT. Drawing the rest from reference TRBV5-1 and TRBJ1-4, the complete variable domain is KAGVTQTPRYLIKTRGQQVTLSCSPISGHRSVSWYQQTPGQGLQFLFEYFSETQRNKGNFPGRFSGRQFSNSRSEMNVSTLELGDSALYLCASSLVTGTGMVEKLFFGSGTQLSVL.

This clonotype was counted once. The V gene is TRBV20-1, the J gene TRBJ2-1, with 13 bases matching TRBD2. The germline V gene has CDR1 DFQATT and CDR2 SNEGSKA (reference sequence). The trim removed 0 bases at V and 5 bases at J, leaving 4 bases unmatched. The CDR3 contains 16 residues. The CDR3 is CSARDPTSGRNNEQFF. The CDR3 DNA follows: TGCAGTGCTAGAGACCCGACTAGCGGGAGGAACAATGAGCAGTTCTTC.

This clonotype was observed a handful of times. The V call is TRBV20-1, the J call TRBJ1-2; 9 bases line up with TRBD1. After removal of 1 base from V and 8 bases from J, the junction contained 14 bases not matched to a gene. The CDR3 loop spans 16 amino acids. Germline CDR1 DFQATT, CDR2 SNEGSKA (reference sequence). CDR3 protein: CSARGTGGAESYGYTF. CDR3 DNA sequence: TGCAGTGCTAGAGGAACAGGGGGCGCAGAATCCTACGGCTACACCTTC.

This chain joins TRBV18 and TRBJ1-5; 7 nucleotides line up with TRBD1. CDR1 is KGHSH and CDR2 is LQKENI in the germline V gene. V was clipped by 5 bases and J by 0 bases; unmatched bases: 4. This CDR3 has 15 amino acids. The CDR3 DNA is TGTGCCAGCTCATTGGGACAGATTAGCAATCAGCCCCAGCATTTT. It specifies CASSLGQISNQPQHF.

The chain has TRBV7-2 and TRBJ1-2, with D possibly being TRBD1 (5 bases). The V gene lost 7 bases and the J gene lost 7 bases, with 16 bases spanning the gap. The germline V gene encodes CDR1 SGHTA and CDR2 FQGNSA. The CDR3 totals 13 residues. CDR3 sequence: CASTIERGGGYTF. The CDR3 bases are TGTGCCAGCACCATAGAGAGGGGCGGTGGCTACACCTTC.

The CDR3 is CASSLSGDPTDTQYF. CDR3 sequence (DNA): TGTGCCAGCAGCTTATCCGGGGACCCCACAGATACGCAGTATTTT. This sequence joins TRBV7-9 and TRBJ2-3; D is perhaps TRBD1 or TRBD2 (5 bases each). Trimming cost V 2 bases and J 2 bases, with 11 bases left between them. The germline CDR1 and CDR2 sequences are SEHNR and FQNEAQ (reference sequence). This CDR3 has 15 residues.

The chain has TRBV29-1 and TRBJ2-7; TRBD1 aligns across 7 bases. In germline, CDR1 is SQVTM, CDR2 ANQGSEA. This CDR3 spans 15 amino acids. Trimming at V came to 0 bases and at J to 2 bases, leaving 7 bases not matched to a gene. The CDR3 loop reads CSVEEHTGVAYEQYF. In nucleotides, the CDR3 is TGCAGCGTTGAAGAACACACAGGGGTCGCCTACGAGCAGTACTTC.

The rearrangement joins TRBV6-5 to TRBJ2-7; TRBD2 might be the D (5 bases). Trimming pared 2 bases from V and 3 bases from J, leaving 11 bases between. There are 14 residues in the CDR3. The germline CDR1 and CDR2 sequences are MNHEY and SVGAGI. The CDR3 sequence is CASSYGSPDYEQYF. As DNA, the CDR3 is TGTGCCAGCAGTTACGGGAGTCCGGACTACGAGCAGTACTTC.

The J gene is TRBJ2-7, the V gene TRBV5-1; the D gene is possibly TRBD1 (5 bases). Germline CDR1 reads SGHRS; CDR2 reads YFSETQ. The CDR3 has 13 amino acids. V was cut by 4 bases and J by 4 bases, with 12 bases left in between. Here the CDR3 reads CASSTDTLYEQYF. CDR3 DNA sequence: TGCGCCAGCAGCACGGACACACTGTACGAGCAGTACTTC.

The V gene is TRBV11-2, the J gene TRBJ1-5, with D unresolved. CDR1 is SGHAT and CDR2 is FQNNGV in the germline V gene. The CDR3 loop spans 14 amino acids. V lost 1 base to trimming and J lost 4 bases, with 8 bases between them. CDR3 region: CASSLGSGNQPQHF. CDR3 coding DNA: TGTGCCAGCAGCTTAGGTTCCGGGAATCAGCCCCAGCATTTT. Together with reference TRBV11-2 and TRBJ1-5, the CDR3 gives the full variable domain: EAGVAQSPRYKIIEKRQSVAFWCNPISGHATLYWYQQILGQGPKLLIQFQNNGVVDDSQLPKDRFSAERLKGVDSTLKIQPAKLEDSAVYLCASSLGSGNQPQHFGDGTRLSIL.

The chain recombines TRBV20-1 with TRBJ1-1, with D hard to call. Between the trimmed V and J ends, which lost 4 bases and 1 base, there was a span of 13 bases. Per the germline V gene, CDR1 is DFQATT and CDR2 is SNEGSKA (reference sequence). The CDR3 length is 14 residues. The CDR3 bases are TGCAGTGCTACCCCTATCACTCAGAACACTGAAGCTTTCTTT. Translated: CSATPITQNTEAFF.

The J gene is TRBJ2-1, the V gene TRBV12-3 or TRBV12-4; D may match TRBD1 or TRBD2 (5 bases each). V lost 5 bases and J lost 6, with 11 bases in between. The CDR3 totals 13 residues. CDR3 in DNA: TGTGCCAGCAGTCGGGGTGGGGCCAATGAGCAGTTCTTC. Translation: CASSRGGANEQFF.

The chain is built from TRBV20-1 and TRBJ2-1; unclear D gene. V lost 5 bases and J 8 bases, leaving 13 bases between the germline ends. The germline gives CDR1 DFQATT, CDR2 SNEGSKA (reference sequence). The CDR3 consists of 12 residues. CDR3 bases: TGCAGTGCTCAACCATCGAGCGATGAGCAGTTCTTC. Protein sequence: CSAQPSSDEQFF.

The V call is TRBV5-1, the J call TRBJ2-1, with D possibly being TRBD2 (5 bases). Germline V lookup: CDR1 SGHRS, CDR2 YFSETQ. V was pared by 4 bases and J by 7 bases, with 12 bases between. CDR3 length: 13 amino acids. CDR3 DNA sequence: TGCGCCAGCAGCCCGGGTCCGGGAAATGAGCAGTTCTTC. Protein product: CASSPGPGNEQFF.

Turning to this clonotype: One end of the junction is discordant with germline, which a read error may explain. V usage is TRBV15 and J usage is TRBJ1-4; 9 bases line up with TRBD1. Germline CDR1 and CDR2: LNHNV and YYDKDF (reference sequence). The CDR3 is 16 amino acids. The CDR3 loop reads CATSGDRVSTNEKLFF. DNA of the CDR3: TGTGCCACCAGCGGGGACAGGGTTTCAACCAATGAAAAACTGTTTTTT.

This chain links TRBV12-3 or TRBV12-4 with TRBJ2-7; 9 bases match TRBD1. The CDR3 totals 16 residues. Losses at the gene ends were 5 bases for V and 7 bases for J; bases not matched to a gene: 15. This CDR3 is CASSLRGQGVYNEQYF. DNA for the CDR3: TGTGCCAGCAGTCTAAGGGGACAGGGCGTTTACAATGAGCAGTACTTC.

This clonotype was seen once. This chain connects TRBV12-3 or TRBV12-4 to TRBJ2-7, with D perhaps matching TRBD1 or TRBD2 (5 bases each). V was pared by 6 bases and J by 1 base, with 13 bases between. This CDR3 contains 14 residues. The CDR3 bases are TGTGCCAGCAGCGATCAGGGACGGTCCTACGAGCAGTACTTC. Protein product: CASSDQGRSYEQYF.

The V call is TRBV6-5, the J call TRBJ2-3; 7 bases line up with TRBD2. The CDR3 runs to 15 residues. V lost 4 bases and J lost 2; bases outside the gene matches: 6. Looked up from germline, CDR1 is MNHEY and CDR2 is SVGAGI. CDR3 coding DNA: TGTGCCAGCAGTTCTGGGGGGGTCCTCACAGATACGCAGTATTTT. This gives the protein CASSSGGVLTDTQYF.

A few counts support this clonotype. The chain has TRBV5-1 and TRBJ2-5; TRBD2 aligns across 11 bases. This CDR3 has 15 residues. V gave up 3 bases and J gave up 4 bases; unmatched junction bases: 5. Germline values: CDR1 SGHRS, CDR2 YFSETQ. CDR3 sequence reads: CASSYGLAGTETQYF. CDR3 in DNA: TGCGCCAGCAGCTACGGACTAGCGGGTACAGAGACCCAGTACTTC.

V and J are TRBV29-1 and TRBJ1-6; D not certain. Deletions cut 6 bases from V and 7 bases from J, with 4 bases between. The CDR3 sequence is 10 residues long. CDR1 SQVTM and CDR2 ANQGSEA come from the germline V gene. CDR3 coding DNA: TGCAGCGTCGGGAATTCACCCCTCCACTTT. Translation: CSVGNSPLHF. The full variable domain, completed using reference TRBV29-1 and TRBJ1-6, is SAVISQKPSRDICQRGTSLTIQCQVDSQVTMMFWYRQQPGQSLTLIATANQGSEATYESGFVIDKFPISRPNLTFSTLTVSNMSPEDSSIYLCSVGNSPLHFGNGTRLTVT.

A single count supports this clonotype. The V call is TRBV20-1, the J call TRBJ2-7, with 7 bases that match TRBD2. Per the germline V gene, CDR1 is DFQATT and CDR2 is SNEGSKA (reference sequence). With 2 bases clipped from V and 0 bases from J, the junction kept 16 bases outside the gene matches. The CDR3 is 18 amino acids. The CDR3 nucleotides read TGCAGTGCTAGACCTCACCGTGGGACTATTTTGAGCTCCTACGAGCAGTACTTC. This encodes CSARPHRGTILSSYEQYF.

V and J are TRBV27 and TRBJ2-7, with 13 bases identical to TRBD2. Per the germline V gene, CDR1 is MNHEY and CDR2 is SMNVEV (reference sequence). The CDR3 totals 16 residues. Trimming removed 1 base from V and 4 bases from J; junction bases left unmatched: 4. The CDR3 loop is CASSLYRTSGSYEQYF. In nucleotides, the CDR3 is TGTGCCAGCAGTTTATATCGGACTAGCGGGAGTTACGAGCAGTACTTC.

This chain joins TRBV11-2 and TRBJ2-3, with TRBD1 matching over 7 bases. Looked up from germline, CDR1 is SGHAT and CDR2 is FQNNGV. This CDR3 has 15 amino acids. V gave up 5 bases and J gave up 2 bases; unmatched junction bases: 7. The CDR3 DNA reads as TGTGCCAGCAGCACTAGACAGGGTAACACAGATACGCAGTATTTT. Amino acid sequence: CASSTRQGNTDTQYF. The variable domain in full, with the rest retrieved from reference TRBV11-2 and TRBJ2-3, is EAGVAQSPRYKIIEKRQSVAFWCNPISGHATLYWYQQILGQGPKLLIQFQNNGVVDDSQLPKDRFSAERLKGVDSTLKIQPAKLEDSAVYLCASSTRQGNTDTQYFGPGTRLTVL.

The CDR3 nucleotides are TGTGCCAGCAGCGAGACGGGGGAGCAGTTCTTC. Translated, it gives CASSETGEQFF. The genes are TRBV7-2 and TRBJ2-1, with D perhaps TRBD2 (5 bases). The length of the CDR3 is 11 residues. The germline V and J ends were trimmed by 5 bases and 10 bases, with 9 bases remaining between them. Germline V gene sequence: CDR1 SGHTA, CDR2 FQGNSA.